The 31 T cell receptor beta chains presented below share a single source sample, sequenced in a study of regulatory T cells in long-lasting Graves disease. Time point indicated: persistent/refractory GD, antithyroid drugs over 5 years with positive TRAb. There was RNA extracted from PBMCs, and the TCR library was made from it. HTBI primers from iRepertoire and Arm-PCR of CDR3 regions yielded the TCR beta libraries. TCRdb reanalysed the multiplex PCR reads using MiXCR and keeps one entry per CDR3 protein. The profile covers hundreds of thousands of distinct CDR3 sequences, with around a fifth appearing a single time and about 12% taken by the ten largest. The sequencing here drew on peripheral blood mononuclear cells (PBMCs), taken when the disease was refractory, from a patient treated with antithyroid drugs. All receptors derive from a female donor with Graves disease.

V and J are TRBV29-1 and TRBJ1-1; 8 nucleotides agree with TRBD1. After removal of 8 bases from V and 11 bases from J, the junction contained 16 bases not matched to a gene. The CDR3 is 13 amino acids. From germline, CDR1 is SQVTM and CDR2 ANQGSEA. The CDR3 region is CSSTSGGRGGAFF. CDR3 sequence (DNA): TGCAGCTCCACGTCAGGGGGCCGGGGGGGGGCTTTCTTT.

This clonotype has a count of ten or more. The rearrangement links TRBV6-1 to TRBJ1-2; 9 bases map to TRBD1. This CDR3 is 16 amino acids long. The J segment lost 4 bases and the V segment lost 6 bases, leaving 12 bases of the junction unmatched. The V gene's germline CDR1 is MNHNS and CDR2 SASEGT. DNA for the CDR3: TGTGCCAGCAGCCAAACAGCGACAGGGGGGTTCTATGGCTACACCTTC. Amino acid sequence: CASSQTATGGFYGYTF.

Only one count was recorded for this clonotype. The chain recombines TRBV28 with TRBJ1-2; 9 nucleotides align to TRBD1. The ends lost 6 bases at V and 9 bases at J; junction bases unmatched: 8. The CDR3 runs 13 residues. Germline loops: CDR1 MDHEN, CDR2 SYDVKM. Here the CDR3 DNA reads TGTGCCAGCAGCACCGGGACAGGGATACGCTACACCTTC. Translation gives CASSTGTGIRYTF.

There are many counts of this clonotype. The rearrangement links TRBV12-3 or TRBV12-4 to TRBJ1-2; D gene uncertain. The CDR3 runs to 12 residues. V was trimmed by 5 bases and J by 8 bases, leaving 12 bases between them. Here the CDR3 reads CASSPWTSGYTF. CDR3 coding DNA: TGTGCCAGCAGTCCTTGGACTAGCGGCTACACCTTC.

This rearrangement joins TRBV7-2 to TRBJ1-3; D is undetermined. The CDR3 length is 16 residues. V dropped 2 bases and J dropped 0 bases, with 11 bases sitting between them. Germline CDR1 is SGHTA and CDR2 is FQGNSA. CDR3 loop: CASSLLRGNSGNTIYF. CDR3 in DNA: TGTGCCAGCAGCTTACTGCGCGGCAACTCTGGAAACACCATATATTTT.

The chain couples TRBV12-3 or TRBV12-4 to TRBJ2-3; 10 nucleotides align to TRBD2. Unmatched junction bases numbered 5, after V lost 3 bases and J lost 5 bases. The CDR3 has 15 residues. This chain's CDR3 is CASSLSSGGVDTQYF. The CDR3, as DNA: TGTGCCAGCAGTTTGTCTAGCGGGGGCGTAGATACGCAGTATTTT.

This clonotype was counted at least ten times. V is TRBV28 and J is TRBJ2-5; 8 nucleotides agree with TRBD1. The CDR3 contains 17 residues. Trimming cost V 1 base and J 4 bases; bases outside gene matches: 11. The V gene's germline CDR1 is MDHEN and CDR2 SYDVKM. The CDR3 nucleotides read TGTGCCAGCAGTTTATCGGGCGTGGACAGGGTGGGAGAGACCCAGTACTTC. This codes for CASSLSGVDRVGETQYF.

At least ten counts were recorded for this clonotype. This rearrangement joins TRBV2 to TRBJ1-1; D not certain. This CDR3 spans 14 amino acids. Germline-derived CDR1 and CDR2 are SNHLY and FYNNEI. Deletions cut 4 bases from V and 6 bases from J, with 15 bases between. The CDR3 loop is CASSVGMAVAEAFF. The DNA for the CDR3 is TGTGCCAGCAGTGTGGGGATGGCGGTTGCTGAAGCTTTCTTT.

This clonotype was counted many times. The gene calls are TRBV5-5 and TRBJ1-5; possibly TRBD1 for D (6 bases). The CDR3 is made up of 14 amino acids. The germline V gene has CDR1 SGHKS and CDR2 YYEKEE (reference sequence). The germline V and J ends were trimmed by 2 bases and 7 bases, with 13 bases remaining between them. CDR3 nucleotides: TGTGCCAGCAGCTTTTCGAAGGGGGACCAGCCCCAGCATTTT. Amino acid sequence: CASSFSKGDQPQHF.

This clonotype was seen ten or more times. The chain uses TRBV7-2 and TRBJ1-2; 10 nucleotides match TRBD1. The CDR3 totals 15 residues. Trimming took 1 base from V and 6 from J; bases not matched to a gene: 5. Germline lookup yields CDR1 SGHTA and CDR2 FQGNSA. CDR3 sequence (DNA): TGTGCCAGCAGCTTAGACTCCGGGACAGGGGATGGCTACACCTTC. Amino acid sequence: CASSLDSGTGDGYTF.

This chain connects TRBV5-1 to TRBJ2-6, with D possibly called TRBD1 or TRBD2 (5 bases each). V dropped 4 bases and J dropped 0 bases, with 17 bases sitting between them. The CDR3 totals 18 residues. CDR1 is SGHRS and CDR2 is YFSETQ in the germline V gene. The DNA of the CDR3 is TGCGCCAGCAGCGTACCCCGGGACGCCAGCTCTGGGGCCAACGTCCTGACTTTC. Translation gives CASSVPRDASSGANVLTF.

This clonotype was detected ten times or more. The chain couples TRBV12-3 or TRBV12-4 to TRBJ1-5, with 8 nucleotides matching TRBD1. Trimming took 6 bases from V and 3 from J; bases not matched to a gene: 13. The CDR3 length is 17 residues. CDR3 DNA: TGTGCCAGCAGGTCTACTTGGGACAGGAGCAACAATCAGCCCCAGCATTTT. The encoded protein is CASRSTWDRSNNQPQHF.

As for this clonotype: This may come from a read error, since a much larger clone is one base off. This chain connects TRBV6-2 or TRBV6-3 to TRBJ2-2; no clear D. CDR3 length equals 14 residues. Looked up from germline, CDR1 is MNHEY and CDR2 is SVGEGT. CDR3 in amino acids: CVSSYVLNTGELFF. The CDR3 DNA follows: TGTGTCAGCAGTTACGTACTTAACACCGGGGAGCTGTTTTTT.

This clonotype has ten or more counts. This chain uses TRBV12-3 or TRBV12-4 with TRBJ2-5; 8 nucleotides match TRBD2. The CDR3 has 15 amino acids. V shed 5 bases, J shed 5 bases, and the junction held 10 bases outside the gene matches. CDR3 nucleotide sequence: TGTGCCAGCAGTCCCGGGGGGGGGTATGTGGAGACCCAGTACTTC. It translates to CASSPGGGYVETQYF.

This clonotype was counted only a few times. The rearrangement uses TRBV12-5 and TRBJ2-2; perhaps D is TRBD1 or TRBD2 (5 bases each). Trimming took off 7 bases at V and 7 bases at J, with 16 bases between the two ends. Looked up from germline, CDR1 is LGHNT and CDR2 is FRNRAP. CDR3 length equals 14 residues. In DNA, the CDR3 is TGTGCTAGTGCGGGGACCACAATAGTCGGGGAGCTGTTTTTT. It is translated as CASAGTTIVGELFF. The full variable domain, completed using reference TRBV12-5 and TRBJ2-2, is DARVTQTPRHKVTEMGQEVTMRCQPILGHNTVFWYRQTMMQGLELLAYFRNRAPLDDSGMPKDRFSAEMPDATLATLKIQPSEPRDSAVYFCASAGTTIVGELFFGEGSRLTVL.

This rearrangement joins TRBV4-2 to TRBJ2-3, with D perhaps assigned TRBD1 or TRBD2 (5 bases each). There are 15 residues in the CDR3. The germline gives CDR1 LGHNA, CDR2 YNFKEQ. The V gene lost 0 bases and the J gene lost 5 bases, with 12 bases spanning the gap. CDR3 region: CASSQDGGAGDTQYF. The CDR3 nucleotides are TGTGCCAGCAGCCAAGATGGGGGAGCTGGAGATACGCAGTATTTT.

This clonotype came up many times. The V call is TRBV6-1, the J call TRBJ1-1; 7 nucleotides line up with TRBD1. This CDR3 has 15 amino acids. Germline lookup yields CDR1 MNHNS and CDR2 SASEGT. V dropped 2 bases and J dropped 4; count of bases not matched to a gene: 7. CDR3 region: CASSEWTGSITEAFF. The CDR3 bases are TGTGCCAGCAGTGAATGGACAGGATCAATCACTGAAGCTTTCTTT.

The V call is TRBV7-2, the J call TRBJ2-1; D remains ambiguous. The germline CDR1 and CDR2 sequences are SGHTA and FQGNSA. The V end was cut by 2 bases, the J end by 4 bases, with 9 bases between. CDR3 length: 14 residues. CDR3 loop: CASSLSAPYNEQFF. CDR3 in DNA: TGTGCCAGCAGCTTATCTGCCCCATACAATGAGCAGTTCTTC.

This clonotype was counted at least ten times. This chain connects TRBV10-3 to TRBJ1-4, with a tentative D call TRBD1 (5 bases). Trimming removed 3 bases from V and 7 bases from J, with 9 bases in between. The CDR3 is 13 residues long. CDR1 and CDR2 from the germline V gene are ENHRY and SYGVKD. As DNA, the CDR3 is TGTGCCATCAGTGAAAGGGGTACTGAAAAACTGTTTTTT. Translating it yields CAISERGTEKLFF.

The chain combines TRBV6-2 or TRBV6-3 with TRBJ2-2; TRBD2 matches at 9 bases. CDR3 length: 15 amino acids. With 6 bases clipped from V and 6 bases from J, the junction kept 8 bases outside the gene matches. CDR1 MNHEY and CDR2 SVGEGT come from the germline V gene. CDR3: CASRQSSGVPGELFF. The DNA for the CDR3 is TGTGCCAGCAGGCAGTCTAGCGGGGTCCCCGGGGAGCTGTTTTTT.

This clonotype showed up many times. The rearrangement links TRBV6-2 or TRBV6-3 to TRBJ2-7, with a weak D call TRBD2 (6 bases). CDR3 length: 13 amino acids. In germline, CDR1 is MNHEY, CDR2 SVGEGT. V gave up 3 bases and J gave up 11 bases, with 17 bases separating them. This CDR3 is CASSYGEETMEYF. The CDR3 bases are TGTGCCAGCAGTTATGGGGAGGAGACTATGGAGTACTTC.

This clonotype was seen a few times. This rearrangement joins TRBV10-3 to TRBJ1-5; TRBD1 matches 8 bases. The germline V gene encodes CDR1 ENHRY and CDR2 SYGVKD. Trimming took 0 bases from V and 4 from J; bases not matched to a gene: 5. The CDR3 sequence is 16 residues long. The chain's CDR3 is CAISESKGQGNQPQHF. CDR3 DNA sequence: TGTGCCATCAGTGAGTCGAAAGGACAGGGAAATCAGCCCCAGCATTTT.

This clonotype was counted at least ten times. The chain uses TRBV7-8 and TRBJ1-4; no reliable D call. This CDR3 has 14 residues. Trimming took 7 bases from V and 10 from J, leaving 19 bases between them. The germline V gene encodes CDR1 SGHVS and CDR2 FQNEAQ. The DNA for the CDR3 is TGTGCCAGCACCCCGGCCCCGACGGACGGAAAACTGTTTTTT. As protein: CASTPAPTDGKLFF.

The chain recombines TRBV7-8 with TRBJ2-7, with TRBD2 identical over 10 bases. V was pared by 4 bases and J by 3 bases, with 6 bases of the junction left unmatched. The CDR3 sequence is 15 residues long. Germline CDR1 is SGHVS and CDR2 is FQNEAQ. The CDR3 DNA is TGTGCCAGCAGCTCCGCTAGCGGGGGTAGCTACGAGCAGTACTTC. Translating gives CASSSASGGSYEQYF.

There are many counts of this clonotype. CDR3 sequence reads: CASSSQRTAQPQHF. In nucleotides, the CDR3 is TGTGCCAGCAGTTCACAGAGGACGGCTCAGCCCCAGCATTTT. The rearrangement joins TRBV28 to TRBJ1-5; D uncertain. CDR3 length: 14 amino acids. Trimming removed 4 bases from V and 6 bases from J, with 13 bases in between. Germline lookup yields CDR1 MDHEN and CDR2 SYDVKM.

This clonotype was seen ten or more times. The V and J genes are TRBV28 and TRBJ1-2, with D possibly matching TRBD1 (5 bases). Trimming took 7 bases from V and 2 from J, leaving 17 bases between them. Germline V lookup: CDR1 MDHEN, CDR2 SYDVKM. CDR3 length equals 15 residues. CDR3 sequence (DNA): TGTGCCAGCACTATTTTGGGGACTGTGAACTATGGCTACACCTTC. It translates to CASTILGTVNYGYTF.

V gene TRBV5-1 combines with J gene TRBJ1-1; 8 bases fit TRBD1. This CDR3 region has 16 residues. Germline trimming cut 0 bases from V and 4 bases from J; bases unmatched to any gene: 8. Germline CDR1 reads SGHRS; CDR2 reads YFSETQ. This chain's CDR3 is CASSLGAGGGGTEAFF. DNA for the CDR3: TGCGCCAGCAGCTTGGGGGCAGGGGGCGGTGGCACTGAAGCTTTCTTT.

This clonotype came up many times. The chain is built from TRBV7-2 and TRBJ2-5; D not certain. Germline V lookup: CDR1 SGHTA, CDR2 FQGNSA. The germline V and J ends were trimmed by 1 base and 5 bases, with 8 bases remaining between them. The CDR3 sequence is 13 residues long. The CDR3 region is CASSLDGWETQYF. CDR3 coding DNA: TGTGCCAGCAGCTTAGACGGGTGGGAGACCCAGTACTTC.

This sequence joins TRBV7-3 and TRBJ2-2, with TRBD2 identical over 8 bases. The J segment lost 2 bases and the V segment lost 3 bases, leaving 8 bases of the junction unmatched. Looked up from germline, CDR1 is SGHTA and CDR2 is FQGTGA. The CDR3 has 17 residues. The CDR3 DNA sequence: TGTGCCAGCAGCTTGGGGGGTGCGGGAGGAAACACCGGGGAGCTGTTTTTT. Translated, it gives CASSLGGAGGNTGELFF.

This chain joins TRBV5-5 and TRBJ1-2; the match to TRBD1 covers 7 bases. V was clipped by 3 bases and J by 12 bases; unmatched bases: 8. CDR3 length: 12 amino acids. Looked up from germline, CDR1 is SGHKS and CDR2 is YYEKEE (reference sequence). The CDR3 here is CASSWGTVGDTF. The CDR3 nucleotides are TGTGCCAGCAGCTGGGGGACAGTGGGTGACACCTTC.

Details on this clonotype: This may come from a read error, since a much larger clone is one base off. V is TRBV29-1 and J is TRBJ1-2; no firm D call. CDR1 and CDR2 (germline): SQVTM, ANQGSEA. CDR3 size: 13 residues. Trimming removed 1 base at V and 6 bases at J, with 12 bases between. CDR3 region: CSVEASQTHGYTF. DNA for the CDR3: TGCAGCGTTGAAGCCTCCCAGACTCATGGCTACACCTTC.